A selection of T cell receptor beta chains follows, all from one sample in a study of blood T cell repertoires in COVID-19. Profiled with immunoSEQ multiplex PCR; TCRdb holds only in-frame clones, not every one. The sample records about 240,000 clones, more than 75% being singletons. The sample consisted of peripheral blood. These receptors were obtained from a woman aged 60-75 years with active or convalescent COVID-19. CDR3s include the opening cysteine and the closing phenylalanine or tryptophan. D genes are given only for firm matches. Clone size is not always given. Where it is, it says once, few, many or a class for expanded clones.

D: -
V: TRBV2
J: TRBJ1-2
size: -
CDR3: CASSEQNDYGYTF
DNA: TGTGCCAGCAGTGAACAGAACGATTATGGCTACACCTTC

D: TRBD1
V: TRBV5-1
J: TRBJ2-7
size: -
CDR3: CASRPGQGAYEQYF
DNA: TGCGCCAGCAGACCGGGACAGGGGGCCTACGAGCAGTACTTC

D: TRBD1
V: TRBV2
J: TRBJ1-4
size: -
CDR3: CASRTGSLEKLFF
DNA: TGTGCCAGCAGGACAGGGTCCCTAGAAAAACTGTTTTTT

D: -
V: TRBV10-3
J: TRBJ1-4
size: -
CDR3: CAISAQQGLNEKLFF
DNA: TGTGCCATCAGTGCACAACAGGGCCTTAATGAAAAACTGTTTTTT

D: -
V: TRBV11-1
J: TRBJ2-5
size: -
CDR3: CASSFYRTQETQYF
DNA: TGTGCCAGCAGCTTTTACCGGACACAAGAGACCCAGTACTTC

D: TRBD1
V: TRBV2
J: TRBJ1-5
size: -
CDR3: CACSGTANQPQHF
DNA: TGTGCCTGTTCCGGGACAGCTAATCAGCCCCAGCATTTT

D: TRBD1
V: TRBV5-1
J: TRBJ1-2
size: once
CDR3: CASSLGQGAYGYTF
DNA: TGCGCCAGCAGCTTGGGGCAGGGGGCCTATGGCTACACCTTC

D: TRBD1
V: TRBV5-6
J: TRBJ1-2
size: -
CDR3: CASSPVGRGHVSDGYTF
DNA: TGTGCCAGCAGCCCGGTAGGCAGGGGGCACGTGTCGGATGGCTACACCTTC

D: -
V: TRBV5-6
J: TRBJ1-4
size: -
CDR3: CASSLRTAYEKLFF
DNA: TGTGCCAGCAGCTTGAGGACAGCTTATGAAAAACTGTTTTTT

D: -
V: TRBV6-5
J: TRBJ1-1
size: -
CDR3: CASSYRGFTEAFF
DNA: TGTGCCAGCAGTTACAGAGGGTTTACTGAAGCTTTCTTT

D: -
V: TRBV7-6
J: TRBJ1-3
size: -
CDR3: CASSLYGRGSGNTIYF
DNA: TGTGCCAGCAGCCTATATGGCCGCGGGTCTGGAAACACCATATATTTT

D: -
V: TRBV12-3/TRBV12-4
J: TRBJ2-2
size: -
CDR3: CASSLYGELFF
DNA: TGTGCCAGCAGTTTATACGGGGAGCTGTTTTTT

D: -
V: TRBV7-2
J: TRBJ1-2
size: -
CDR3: CASSLLRGAGNYGYTF
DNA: TGTGCCAGCAGCTTATTGCGGGGGGCGGGCAACTATGGCTACACCTTC

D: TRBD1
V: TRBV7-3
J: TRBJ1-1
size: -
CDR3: CASSSGQPRGEAFF
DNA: TGTGCCAGCAGCTCGGGACAGCCTCGGGGTGAAGCTTTCTTT

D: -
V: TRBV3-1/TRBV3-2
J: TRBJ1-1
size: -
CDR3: CASSLLGRGSAEAFF
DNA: TGTGCCAGCAGCCTCCTGGGCAGGGGCAGCGCTGAAGCTTTCTTT

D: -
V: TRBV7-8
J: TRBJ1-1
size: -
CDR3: CASSLVGGPEAFF
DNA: TGTGCCAGCAGCTTAGTAGGGGGACCTGAAGCTTTCTTT

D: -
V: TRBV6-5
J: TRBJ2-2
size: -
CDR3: CATQSYPHTGELFF
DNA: TGTGCCACCCAATCCTACCCCCACACCGGGGAGCTGTTTTTT

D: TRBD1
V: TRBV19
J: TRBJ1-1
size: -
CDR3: CASCETGGTEAFF
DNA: TGTGCCAGTTGTGAAACAGGGGGCACTGAAGCTTTCTTT

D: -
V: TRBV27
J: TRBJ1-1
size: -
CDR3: CASSSQAFTEAFF
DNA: TGTGCCAGCAGTTCACAGGCCTTTACTGAAGCTTTCTTT

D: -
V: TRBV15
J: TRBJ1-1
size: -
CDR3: CATSDRQEMNTEAFF
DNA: TGTGCCACCAGCGATCGACAGGAAATGAACACTGAAGCTTTCTTT

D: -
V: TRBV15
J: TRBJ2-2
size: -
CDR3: CATTQGRDTGELFF
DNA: TGTGCCACCACCCAGGGCCGGGACACCGGGGAGCTGTTTTTT

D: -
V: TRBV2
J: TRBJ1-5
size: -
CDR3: CASRGGGGPQHF
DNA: TGTGCCAGCAGGGGAGGTGGTGGGCCCCAGCATTTT

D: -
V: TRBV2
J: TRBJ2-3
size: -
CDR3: CASRGRGSTDTQYF
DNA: TGTGCCAGCAGGGGCAGGGGTAGCACAGATACGCAGTATTTT

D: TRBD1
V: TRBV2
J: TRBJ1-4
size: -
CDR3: CASSIQGATNEKLFF
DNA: TGTGCCAGCAGTATACAGGGGGCAACTAATGAAAAACTGTTTTTT

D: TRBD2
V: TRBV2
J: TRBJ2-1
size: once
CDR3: CASSSLASGGNNEQFF
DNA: TGTGCCAGCAGTTCCCTGGCTAGCGGGGGCAACAATGAGCAGTTCTTC

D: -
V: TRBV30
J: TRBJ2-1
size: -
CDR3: CAYGFRYNEQFF
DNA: TGTGCCTACGGGTTCAGATACAATGAGCAGTTCTTC

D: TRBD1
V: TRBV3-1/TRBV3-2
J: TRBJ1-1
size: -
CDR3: CASSPMDRAPNTEAFF
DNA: TGTGCCAGCAGCCCCATGGACAGGGCCCCGAACACTGAAGCTTTCTTT

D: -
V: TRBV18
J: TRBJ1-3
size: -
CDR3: CASSPTYRQSGSGNTIYF
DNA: TGTGCCAGCTCCCCAACCTACCGGCAGTCAGGCTCTGGAAACACCATATATTTT

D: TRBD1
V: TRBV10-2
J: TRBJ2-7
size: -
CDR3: CASSRTGKSYEQYF
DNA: TGCGCCAGCAGTAGGACAGGGAAGTCCTACGAGCAGTACTTC

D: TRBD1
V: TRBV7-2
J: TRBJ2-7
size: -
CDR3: CASSISGTETYEQYF
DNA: TGTGCCAGCAGCATATCCGGGACAGAGACCTACGAGCAGTACTTC

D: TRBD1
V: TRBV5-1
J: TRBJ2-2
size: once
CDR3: CASSNPYGQALNTGELFF
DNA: TGCGCCAGCAGCAACCCATACGGACAGGCCCTGAACACCGGGGAGCTGTTTTTT